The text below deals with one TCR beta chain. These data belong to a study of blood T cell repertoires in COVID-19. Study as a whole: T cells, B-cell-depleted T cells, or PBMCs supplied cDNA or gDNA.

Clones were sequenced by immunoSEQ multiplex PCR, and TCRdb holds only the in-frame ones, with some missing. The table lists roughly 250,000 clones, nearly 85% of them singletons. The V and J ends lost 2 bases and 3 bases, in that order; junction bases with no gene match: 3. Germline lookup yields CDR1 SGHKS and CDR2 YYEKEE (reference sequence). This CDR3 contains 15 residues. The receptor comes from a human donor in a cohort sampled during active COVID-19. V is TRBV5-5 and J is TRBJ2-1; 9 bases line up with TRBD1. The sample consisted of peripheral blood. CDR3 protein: CASSLQGADYNEQFF. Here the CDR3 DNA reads TGTGCCAGCAGCTTACAGGGGGCAGACTACAATGAGCAGTTCTTC.